This TCR beta chain was captured in a study of pediatric ulcerative colitis. This clone was counted a few times. The CDR3 runs 15 residues. The ends lost 5 bases at V and 7 bases at J; junction bases unmatched: 6. Germline CDR1 and CDR2: KGHSH and LQKENI. Data came from immunoSEQ multiplex PCR; TCRdb stores just in-frame clones and leaves some out. The sample has more than 50,000 clones; around four fifths are singletons. Sequenced sample: blood. This chain connects TRBV18 to TRBJ1-6, with TRBD1 identical over 9 bases. The source is a boy aged 10-17 years with moderate ulcerative colitis. CDR3 loop: CASSGTGQRNSPLHF. CDR3 nucleotides: TGTGCCAGCTCAGGGACAGGGCAACGGAATTCACCCCTCCACTTT. The full variable domain, completed using reference TRBV18 and TRBJ1-6, is NAGVMQNPRHLVRRRGQEARLRCSPMKGHSHVYWYRQLPEEGLKFMVYLQKENIIDESGMPKERFSAEFPKEGPSILRIQQVVRGDSAAYFCASSGTGQRNSPLHFGNGTRLTVT.